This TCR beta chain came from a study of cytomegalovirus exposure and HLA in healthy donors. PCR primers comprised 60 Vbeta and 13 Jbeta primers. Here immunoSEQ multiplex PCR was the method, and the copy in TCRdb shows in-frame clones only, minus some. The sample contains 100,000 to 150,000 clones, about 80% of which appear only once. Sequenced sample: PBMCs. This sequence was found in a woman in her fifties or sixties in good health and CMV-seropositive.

The CDR3 is CASSPRLETQYF. The CDR3 coding sequence is TGTGCCAGCTCACCGAGGTTGGAGACCCAGTACTTC. The rearrangement uses TRBV18 and TRBJ2-5; D gene ambiguous. V lost 3 bases, J lost 5 bases, and 7 bases lay in between. The germline gives CDR1 KGHSH, CDR2 LQKENI. The length of the CDR3 is 12 residues.